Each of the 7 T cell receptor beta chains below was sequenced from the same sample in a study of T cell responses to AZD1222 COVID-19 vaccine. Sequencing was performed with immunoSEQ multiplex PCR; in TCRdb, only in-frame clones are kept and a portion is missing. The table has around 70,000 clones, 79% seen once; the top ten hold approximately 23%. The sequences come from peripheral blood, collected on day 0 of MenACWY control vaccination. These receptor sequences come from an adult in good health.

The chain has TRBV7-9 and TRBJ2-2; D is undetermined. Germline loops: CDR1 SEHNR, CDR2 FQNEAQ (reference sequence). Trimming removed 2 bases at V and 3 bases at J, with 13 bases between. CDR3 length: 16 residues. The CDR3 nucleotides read TGTGCCAGCAGCTTATCTCAGAACACTCACACCGGGGAGCTGTTTTTT. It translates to CASSLSQNTHTGELFF.

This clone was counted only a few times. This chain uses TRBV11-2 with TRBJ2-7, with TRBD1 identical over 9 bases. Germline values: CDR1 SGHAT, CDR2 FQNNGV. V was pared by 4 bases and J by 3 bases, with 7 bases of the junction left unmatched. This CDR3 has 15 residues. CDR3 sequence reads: CASSSDRGFGYEQYF. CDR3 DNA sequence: TGTGCCAGCAGCTCGGACAGGGGATTTGGCTACGAGCAGTACTTC.

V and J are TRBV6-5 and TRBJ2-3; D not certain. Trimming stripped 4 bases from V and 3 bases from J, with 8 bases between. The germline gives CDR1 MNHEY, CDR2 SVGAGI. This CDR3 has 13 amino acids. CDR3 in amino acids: CASSWAITDTQYF. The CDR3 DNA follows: TGTGCCAGCAGTTGGGCCATTACAGATACGCAGTATTTT.

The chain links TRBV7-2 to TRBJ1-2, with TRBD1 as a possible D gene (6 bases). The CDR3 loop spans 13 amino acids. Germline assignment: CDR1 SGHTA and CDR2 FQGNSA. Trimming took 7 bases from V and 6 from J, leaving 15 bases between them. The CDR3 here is CASTEGEYNGYTF. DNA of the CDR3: TGTGCCAGCACTGAGGGGGAATACAATGGCTACACCTTC.

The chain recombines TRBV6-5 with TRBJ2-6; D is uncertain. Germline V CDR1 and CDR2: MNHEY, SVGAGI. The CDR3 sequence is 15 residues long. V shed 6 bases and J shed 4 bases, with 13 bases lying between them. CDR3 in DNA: TGTGCCAGCAGGACTCGTTCGGACGGGGCCAACGTCCTGACTTTC. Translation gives CASRTRSDGANVLTF.

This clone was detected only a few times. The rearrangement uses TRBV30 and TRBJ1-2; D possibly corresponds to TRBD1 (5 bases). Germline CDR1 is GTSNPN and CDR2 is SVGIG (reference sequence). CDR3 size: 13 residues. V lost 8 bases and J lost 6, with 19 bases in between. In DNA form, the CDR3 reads TGTGCCGGTAATTTAGGACGGGGCCATGGCTACACCTTC. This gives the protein CAGNLGRGHGYTF.

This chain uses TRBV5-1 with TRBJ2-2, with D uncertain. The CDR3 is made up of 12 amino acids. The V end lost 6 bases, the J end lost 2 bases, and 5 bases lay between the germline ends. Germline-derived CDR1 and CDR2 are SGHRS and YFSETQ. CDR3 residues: CASMANTGELFF. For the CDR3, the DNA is TGCGCCAGCATGGCAAACACCGGGGAGCTGTTTTTT.